This T cell receptor (beta chain) is drawn from a study of blood T cell repertoires in COVID-19. In the original analysis: Cell counts per sample came from amplifying reference gene primers. Generated by immunoSEQ multiplex PCR, the TCRdb table keeps only in-frame clones and is missing some. V and J calls and clone size are as listed in that table; D and trimming were resolved from the DNA. The sample records a few hundred thousand clones, 88% being singletons. The CDR3 loop spans 13 amino acids. Germline CDR1 is GTSNPN and CDR2 is SVGIG (reference sequence). Trimming cost V 2 bases and J 2 bases, with 8 bases left between them. Individuals drawn from approximately 26 US areas were about 18 to 89 years old.

V gene TRBV30 combines with J gene TRBJ2-3; perhaps TRBD2 as D (6 bases). This receptor was obtained from a woman in her sixties in a cohort exposed to, infected with or recovered from COVID-19 (not recorded which). Sequencing input: PBMCs or T cells enriched from blood (not recorded which). For the CDR3, the DNA is TGTGCCTGGAGTCGGGGGTACACAGATACGCAGTATTTT. Translating it yields CAWSRGYTDTQYF. The entire variable domain, with the rest obtained from reference TRBV30 and TRBJ2-3, is as follows: SQTIHQWPATLVQPVGSPLSLECTVEGTSNPNLYWYRQAAGRGLQLLFYSVGIGQISSEVPQNLSASRPQDRQFILSSKKLLLSDSGFYLCAWSRGYTDTQYFGPGTRLTVL.